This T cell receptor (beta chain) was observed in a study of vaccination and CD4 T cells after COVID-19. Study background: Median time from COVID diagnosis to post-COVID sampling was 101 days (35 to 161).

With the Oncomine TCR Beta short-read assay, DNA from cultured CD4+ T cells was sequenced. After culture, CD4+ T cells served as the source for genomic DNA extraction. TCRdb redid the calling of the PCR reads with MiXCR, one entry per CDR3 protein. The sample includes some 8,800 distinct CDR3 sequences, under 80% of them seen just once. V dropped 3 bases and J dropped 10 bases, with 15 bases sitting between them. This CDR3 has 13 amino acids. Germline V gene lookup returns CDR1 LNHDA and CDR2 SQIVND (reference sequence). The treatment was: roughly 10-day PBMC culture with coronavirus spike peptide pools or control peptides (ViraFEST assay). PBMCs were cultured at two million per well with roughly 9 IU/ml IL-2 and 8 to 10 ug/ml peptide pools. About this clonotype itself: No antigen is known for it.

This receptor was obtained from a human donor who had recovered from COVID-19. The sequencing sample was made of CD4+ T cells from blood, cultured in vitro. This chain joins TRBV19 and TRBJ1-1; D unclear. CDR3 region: CASSIFGGPRAFF. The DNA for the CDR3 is TGTGCCAGTAGTATTTTCGGCGGTCCGAGAGCTTTCTTT.